The subject of this entry is one T cell receptor beta chain. The protocol was immunoSEQ multiplex PCR, while the TCRdb copy is restricted to in-frame clones and leaves out a portion. The table records some 28,000 clones, around 92% of them present only once. The sample comes from a study of blood T cell repertoires in COVID-19. Turning to the study itself: The analysed material was cDNA or gDNA that came from T cells, B-cell-depleted T cells, or PBMCs.

The V gene lost 4 bases and the J gene lost 7 bases, with 26 bases spanning the gap. The CDR3 has 18 residues. CDR1 SGHAT and CDR2 FQNNGV come from the germline V gene. Material for sequencing was peripheral blood. The J gene is TRBJ2-1, the V gene TRBV11-2, with a possible D match to TRBD1 (6 bases). This clonotype originated in a human donor in a cohort sampled during active COVID-19. CDR3 protein: CASSWVLMTGELGNEQFF. In DNA, the CDR3 is TGTGCCAGCAGCTGGGTTTTAATGACAGGCGAATTGGGTAATGAGCAGTTCTTC.